This T cell receptor beta chain is drawn from a study of blood T cell repertoires in COVID-19 (dated by TCRdb to the early 2020s). Broadly, across the study: Samples from collaborators originated in the United States, Italy and Spain and spanned both the acute and convalescent phases of COVID-19. The material from the prospective study consisted of cDNA or gDNA derived from T cells, B-cell-depleted T cells, or PBMCs. Where available, HLA class I and class II types were obtained from metadata supplied by the sample provider rather than from assay-based typing. The sample metadata nearly always contained a de-identified subject ID, COVID-19 status, age in years and sex. A freely available public database, intended as a resource for researchers studying the immune response to SARS-CoV-2, is where the repertoires were released. Deeply sampled blood TCRbeta repertoires from subjects exposed to, actively infected with, or recovered from COVID-19 were included in the dataset. Samples were obtained from the ongoing ImmuneRACE study (first 160 participants) and from 1,200 or so subjects provided by 6 global collaborators.

Overall study outcomes, separate from this receptor: The amount of clinical and demographic metadata varied by source and participant and was provided uncurated.

TCRbeta CDR3 regions were amplified from genomic DNA by means of the immunoSEQ Assay, a bias-controlled multiplex PCR. In the original analysis: The number of nucleated cells in each sample was estimated by amplification of reference gene primers within the assay. To quantify the absolute abundance of each unique TCRbeta CDR3 rearrangement, sequence reads were collapsed and filtered. Productive Simpson clonality was computed per sample as the square root of Simpson's diversity index over productive rearrangements. TCRdb limited this immuneACCESS table to in-frame rearrangements with V and J called. A share of clones is missing; checked studies link under half to unresolved V genes, and the rest is unexplained. V, J and clone size are those of that table, while D and trimming were read from the DNA. The sample profile shows 150,000 to 190,000 clones; about 85% of them were found once. Jointly, the top ten make up 8.3% of the sample.

In Seattle, one collaborating source enrolled patients while the infection was active and tracked those patients longitudinally over the course of disease. Whole blood was collected in K2EDTA tubes by collaborating institutions according to the institutions' own protocols. Collaborator samples were shipped for TCRbeta analysis as frozen whole blood, isolated PBMCs, or DNA extracted from either sample type. Concerning this clone: There is no known antigen for this receptor. The input lacks base qualities; no much larger clone sits a single base away.

At the junction V is shortened by 5 bases and J by 0 bases; bases outside the gene matches: 8. Counted from cysteine to phenylalanine, this CDR3 has 16 amino acids. Just the 48-base CDR3 DNA is kept, in frame starting at base 1. Via the germline V gene, CDR1 is SGHVS and CDR2 FNYEAQ. The receptor was derived from a woman aged 55-75 years with COVID-19, enrolled during active disease. The sequencing input was peripheral blood. The chain couples TRBV7-6 to TRBJ1-1, with 8 middle bases fitting TRBD1. In nucleotide form, the sequence is TGTGCCAGCAGCCCACAGACAGGGGCTATGAACACTGAAGCTTTCTTT. The resulting protein is CASSPQTGAMNTEAFF. When the CDR3 is completed using the reference TRBV7-6 and TRBJ1-1 genes on either side, the full variable domain is GAGVSQSPRYKVTKRGQDVALRCDPISGHVSLYWYRQALGQGPEFLTYFNYEAQQDKSGLPNDRFSAERPEGSISTLTIQRTEQRDSAMYRCASSPQTGAMNTEAFFGQGTRLTVV.